Below are 20 T cell receptor beta chains sequenced from a single sample in a study of blood T cell repertoires in COVID-19. Using immunoSEQ multiplex PCR, the repertoire was profiled, and TCRdb retains in-frame clones only, with some absent. Found here are 140,000 to 150,000 clones, more than 65% of them singletons; the top ten hold about 10%. The sequenced sample consisted of peripheral blood. These receptors all come from a man aged 55 to 70 with active or convalescent COVID-19.

This clone was recorded only once. The V and J genes are TRBV18 and TRBJ1-1; D gene ambiguous. With 0 bases removed from V and 0 bases from J, the gap between germline ends came to 5 bases. Looked up from germline, CDR1 is KGHSH and CDR2 is LQKENI. This CDR3 is built from 14 residues. The CDR3 spells CASSPPSVNTEAFF. The CDR3 bases are TGTGCCAGCTCACCACCGTCCGTGAACACTGAAGCTTTCTTT.

The chain links TRBV10-1 to TRBJ1-1; TRBD1 agrees at 7 bases. Unmatched junction bases numbered 5, after V lost 4 bases and J lost 6 bases. CDR1 and CDR2 (germline): WNHNN, SYGVQD (reference sequence). CDR3 size: 13 residues. The CDR3 here is CASSGDSASEAFF. CDR3 sequence (DNA): TGCGCCAGCAGTGGGGACAGTGCCTCTGAAGCTTTCTTT.

Of note for this clone: The same CDR3 also results from other DNA sequences found in this sample. The V call is TRBV5-1, the J call TRBJ1-1; perhaps TRBD1 as D (5 bases). CDR1 SGHRS and CDR2 YFSETQ come from the germline V gene. Trimming removed 2 bases at V and 0 bases at J, with 8 bases between. The CDR3 covers 14 residues. The DNA for the CDR3 is TGCGCCAGCAGCTTAGACAGCTTGAACACTGAAGCTTTCTTT. Translation gives CASSLDSLNTEAFF.

The chain uses TRBV6-5 and TRBJ2-5, with TRBD2 as a possible D gene (6 bases). Trimming stripped 2 bases from V and 4 bases from J, with 14 bases between. From germline, CDR1 is MNHEY and CDR2 SVGAGI. The CDR3 loop spans 15 amino acids. CDR3 sequence (DNA): TGTGCCAGCAGTTACAGTGGCGGGGAAGGAGAGACCCAGTACTTC. Encoded protein: CASSYSGGEGETQYF.

The chain combines TRBV6-6 with TRBJ2-4, with TRBD2 identical over 8 bases. After removal of 10 bases from V and 7 bases from J, the junction contained 15 bases not matched to a gene. The CDR3 loop spans 15 amino acids. Germline lookup yields CDR1 MNHNY and CDR2 SVGAGI (reference sequence). The CDR3 nucleotides read TGTGCCACCAAAATGGACTCGGGAGGGAGGAACATTCAGTACTTC. Its protein product is CATKMDSGGRNIQYF.

V and J are TRBV9 and TRBJ2-2, with TRBD2 matching 7 bases. Trimming cost V 3 bases and J 5 bases; bases outside gene matches: 10. The CDR3 length is 16 residues. CDR1 and CDR2 (germline): SGDLS, YYNGEE. CDR3 protein: CASSAPHGEGTGELFF. The CDR3 DNA follows: TGTGCCAGCAGCGCCCCCCACGGGGAGGGGACCGGGGAGCTGTTTTTT.

The gene calls are TRBV27 and TRBJ2-2, with 7 bases fitting TRBD2. CDR3 length: 14 amino acids. Germline-derived CDR1 and CDR2 are MNHEY and SMNVEV (reference sequence). V trimming: 5 bases; J trimming: 8 bases; junction bases outside the gene matches: 8. The CDR3 protein is CASSLGLVTGELFF. Written as DNA, the CDR3 is TGTGCCAGCAGTCTCGGACTAGTTACTGGGGAGCTGTTTTTT.

The V and J genes are TRBV5-1 and TRBJ1-2, with 11 bases that match TRBD1. The CDR3 has 16 residues. V shed 4 bases and J 8 bases; nucleotides not matched to a gene: 13. Germline-derived CDR1 and CDR2 are SGHRS and YFSETQ. CDR3 amino acids: CASSQSLGTGGDGYTF. DNA of the CDR3: TGCGCCAGCAGCCAATCCCTTGGGACAGGGGGGGACGGCTACACCTTC.

The chain uses TRBV3-1 (or the pseudogene TRBV3-2) and TRBJ2-1, with 8 bases fitting TRBD2. The CDR3 consists of 13 residues. Germline assignment: CDR1 LGHDT and CDR2 YNNKEL (reference sequence). V shed 3 bases, J shed 9 bases, and the junction held 4 bases outside the gene matches. Here the CDR3 DNA reads TGTGCCAGCAGCCACGAGCGGGGGCTTGAGCAGTTCTTC. Protein product: CASSHERGLEQFF.

The chain links TRBV19 to TRBJ2-1; unclear D gene. Germline values: CDR1 LNHDA, CDR2 SQIVND (reference sequence). CDR3 size: 15 residues. V was cut by 4 bases and J by 8 bases, with 18 bases left in between. The CDR3 DNA reads as TGTGCCAGTAGTAATCTGAGGCAAGTTCCCTATGAGCAGTTCTTC. It translates to CASSNLRQVPYEQFF.

The genes are TRBV7-8 and TRBJ1-6, with 8 bases that match TRBD1. The CDR3 spans 14 residues. V lost 3 bases and J lost 9; bases outside the gene matches: 4. The V gene's germline CDR1 is SGHVS and CDR2 FQNEAQ. The CDR3, as DNA: TGTGCCAGCAGCTTGACAGGGGATTTTTCACCCCTCCACTTT. This encodes CASSLTGDFSPLHF.

The rearrangement uses TRBV24-1 and TRBJ2-1, with D unclear. CDR1 is KGHDR, CDR2 SFDVKD, per germline. The CDR3 extends over 13 amino acids. Trimming removed 5 bases at V and 9 bases at J, with 13 bases between. CDR3 nucleotide sequence: TGTGCCACCAGTGCCCCCGCGCTCCCTGAGCAGTTCTTC. Protein: CATSAPALPEQFF.

The V call is TRBV7-2, the J call TRBJ1-6; D perhaps matches TRBD1 (5 bases). Germline V gene sequence: CDR1 SGHTA, CDR2 FQGNSA. The CDR3 is 17 residues long. Trimming took off 4 bases at V and 9 bases at J, with 22 bases between the two ends. CDR3 loop: CASSSQALQGLPSPLHF. The CDR3 DNA reads as TGTGCCAGCAGCTCCCAAGCCCTTCAGGGTCTGCCTTCACCCCTCCACTTT.

This clone was recorded once. V usage is TRBV7-2 and J usage is TRBJ2-3; D gene ambiguous. The germline V gene has CDR1 SGHTA and CDR2 FQGNSA. Between the trimmed V and J ends, which lost 5 bases and 0 bases, there was a span of 9 bases. The CDR3 is 14 residues long. The CDR3 protein is CASSPGRSTDTQYF. The CDR3 nucleotides read TGTGCCAGCAGCCCTGGCAGAAGCACAGATACGCAGTATTTT.

The chain employs TRBV5-6 and TRBJ1-2; D perhaps matches TRBD1 (6 bases). Germline lookup yields CDR1 SGHDT and CDR2 YYEEEE. This CDR3 comprises 13 residues. Trimming removed 0 bases from V and 8 bases from J, with 11 bases in between. The CDR3 DNA is TGTGCCAGCAGCTTGGCGGGACAAGCGGGCTACACCTTC. Its translation is CASSLAGQAGYTF.

This chain links TRBV10-1 with TRBJ2-3, with 14 bases that match TRBD2. This CDR3 spans 17 amino acids. Germline-derived CDR1 and CDR2 are WNHNN and SYGVQD (reference sequence). Trimming cost V 6 bases and J 3 bases; bases outside gene matches: 8. The CDR3 spells CASSPGLAGGGTDTQYF. The CDR3 coding sequence is TGCGCCAGCAGCCCTGGACTAGCGGGAGGCGGGACAGATACGCAGTATTTT.

The chain couples TRBV7-2 to TRBJ2-3; 13 bases align to TRBD2. The V gene end was trimmed by 5 bases and the J gene end by 4 bases; junction bases not matched to a gene: 3. CDR1 SGHTA and CDR2 FQGNSA come from the germline V gene. This CDR3 is 15 amino acids long. Here the CDR3 DNA reads TGTGCCAGCAGCCTGGGACTAGCGGGGTCAGATACGCAGTATTTT. Translation: CASSLGLAGSDTQYF.

This chain connects TRBV9 to TRBJ2-2, with 7 bases fitting TRBD1. This CDR3 region has 16 residues. The germline V gene encodes CDR1 SGDLS and CDR2 YYNGEE. V lost 4 bases and J lost 1; bases outside the gene matches: 7. The CDR3 DNA follows: TGTGCCAGCAGCCCCCATGGGACAGTGAACACCGGGGAGCTGTTTTTT. This translates into CASSPHGTVNTGELFF.

DNA of the CDR3: TGCAGCGTTGCTAGATCGGCTAGCGCGAGCACAGATACGCAGTATTTT. It is translated as CSVARSASASTDTQYF. The rearrangement joins TRBV29-1 to TRBJ2-3; maybe TRBD2 (6 bases). Germline V gives CDR1 SQVTM, CDR2 ANQGSEA. The CDR3 contains 16 residues. V was cut by 4 bases and J by 0 bases, with 17 bases left in between.

The J gene is TRBJ2-5, the V gene TRBV19, with TRBD2 matching 7 bases. The CDR3 is made up of 15 amino acids. CDR1 LNHDA and CDR2 SQIVND come from the germline V gene (reference sequence). J was trimmed by 5 bases and V by 5 bases; bases with no gene match: 11. CDR3 sequence reads: CASSLGGLPVETQYF. As DNA, the CDR3 is TGTGCCAGTAGTCTCGGGGGACTACCAGTGGAGACCCAGTACTTC.